This T cell receptor (beta chain) was obtained from a study of PD-L1 blockade in urothelial cancer. Study at large: Around 2014 therapy began: atezolizumab 1,200 mg intravenously every 3 weeks. Analyses used blood from 3 weeks (second dose) and 6 weeks after treatment start. Median T cell yield per blood sample was over 140,000 cells.

Time point given: pretreatment peripheral blood. Pretreatment and on-treatment samples were taken, numbering 1 to 8 per patient. Germline CDR1 is MNHEY and CDR2 is SMNVEV (reference sequence). The V segment lost 5 bases and the J segment 9 bases; nucleotides outside the gene matches: 22. This CDR3 has 19 residues. The protocol was immunoSEQ multiplex PCR, while the TCRdb copy is restricted to in-frame clones and leaves out a portion. The sample has tens of thousands of clones; approximately 88% are singletons. The rearrangement links TRBV27 to TRBJ2-2; 9 bases match TRBD2. This receptor was identified in a middle-aged man with urothelial cancer. The sequences come from PBMCs, collected around atezolizumab (anti-PD-L1) treatment. This CDR3 is CASSPSPIGSGSLWRELFF. CDR3 nucleotide sequence: TGTGCCAGCAGTCCCTCTCCTATCGGTAGCGGGAGTTTATGGAGGGAGCTGTTTTTT.